Below are 10 T cell receptor beta chains sequenced from a single sample in a study of blood T cell repertoires in COVID-19 (dated by TCRdb to 2018 to 2021). Library preparation used the immunoSEQ multiplex PCR assay. TCRdb stores this immuneACCESS table with in-frame sequences only. Part of the clones is absent; in the studies checked, under half of the shortfall reflects unresolved V genes, and no reason is known for the rest. The sample table lists 200,000 to 250,000 clones, about 86% of them with a count of one. About 9.4% of the sample is in the top ten clones. Sample: peripheral blood. All receptors come from a woman aged 45-65 years with COVID-19, enrolled during active disease.

The chain recombines TRBV4-1 with TRBJ2-3, with 7 bases matching TRBD1. V was clipped by 3 bases and J by 5 bases; unmatched bases: 11. The CDR3 length is 16 residues. The germline gives CDR1 MGHRA, CDR2 YSYEKL. The CDR3 is CASSQTEGALQDTQYF. CDR3 bases: TGCGCCAGCAGCCAGACAGAGGGGGCGCTTCAAGATACGCAGTATTTT.

CDR3 DNA: TGTGCCAGCAGCTTAGGGGACAGTTCAAACATTCAGTACTTC. This translates into CASSLGDSSNIQYF. The rearrangement links TRBV7-2 to TRBJ2-4; 7 bases align to TRBD1. This CDR3 spans 14 amino acids. With V trimmed by 1 base and J by 6 bases, 3 bases remained unmatched. CDR1 and CDR2 from the germline V gene are SGHTA and FQGNSA.

This clone was detected only once. The chain links TRBV19 to TRBJ1-1; 10 nucleotides match TRBD1. V shed 8 bases and J 5 bases; nucleotides not matched to a gene: 8. Germline CDR1 and CDR2: LNHDA and SQIVND (reference sequence). The CDR3 spans 14 residues. The CDR3 region has the DNA TGTGCCAGTGGGGGGGACAGGGGAGGAACTGAAGCTTTCTTT. Translation: CASGGDRGGTEAFF. Full variable domain (missing parts from reference TRBV19 and TRBJ1-1): DGGITQSPKYLFRKEGQNVTLSCEQNLNHDAMYWYRQDPGQGLRLIYYSQIVNDFQKGDIAEGYSVSREKKESFPLTVTSAQKNPTAFYLCASGGDRGGTEAFFGQGTRLTVV.

The chain links TRBV4-3 to TRBJ1-4; 10 nucleotides match TRBD1. Per the germline V gene, CDR1 is LGHNA and CDR2 is YSLEER. The CDR3 contains 15 residues. The trim removed 0 bases at V and 6 bases at J, leaving 1 base unmatched. This CDR3 reads CASSQEGTGDEKLFF. The CDR3 DNA reads TGCGCCAGCAGCCAAGAAGGGACAGGGGATGAAAAACTGTTTTTT.

The J gene is TRBJ2-1, the V gene TRBV5-1, with TRBD2 identical over 7 bases. V was clipped by 0 bases and J by 0 bases; unmatched bases: 6. CDR1 SGHRS and CDR2 YFSETQ come from the germline V gene. The CDR3 length is 17 residues. The CDR3 sequence: CASSLVGRGTSYNEQFF. The CDR3 DNA reads TGCGCCAGCAGCTTGGTTGGGCGGGGGACCTCCTACAATGAGCAGTTCTTC.

Concerning this clone: No DNA is shown, since the ends of the CDR3 on it are uncertain; the CDR3 is the one TCRdb lists. This chain connects TRBV19 to TRBJ1-5. The CDR3 comprises 15 residues, both ends counted. CDR1 and CDR2 (germline): LNHDA, SQIVND (reference sequence). The CDR3 region is CASTSGGYSNQPQHF.

V and J are TRBV13 and TRBJ2-3; 10 nucleotides match TRBD2. CDR3 length: 16 amino acids. Trimming took 5 bases from V and 6 from J; bases not matched to a gene: 11. Germline assignment: CDR1 PRHDT and CDR2 FYEKMQ (reference sequence). The CDR3 sequence: CASSPRTSGGQDTQYF. In nucleotides, the CDR3 is TGTGCCAGCAGCCCTCGGACTAGCGGTGGCCAGGATACGCAGTATTTT.

The chain links TRBV7-3 to TRBJ1-1; the D gene is possibly TRBD1 (6 bases). Germline V gene data show CDR1 as SGHTA and CDR2 as FQGTGA. Trimming pared 2 bases from V and 4 bases from J, leaving 14 bases between. CDR3 size: 15 residues. CDR3: CASSLLGASATEAFF. The DNA for the CDR3 is TGTGCCAGCAGCTTATTGGGGGCTTCAGCCACTGAAGCTTTCTTT.

This rearrangement joins TRBV19 to TRBJ2-2, with 7 nucleotides matching TRBD1. Trimming cost V 11 bases and J 6 bases; bases outside gene matches: 9. The CDR3 covers 13 residues. The germline V gene has CDR1 LNHDA and CDR2 SQIVND (reference sequence). CDR3 sequence (DNA): TGTGCCTGCACTCAGGGGGTCTCCGGGGAGCTGTTTTTT. It codes for CACTQGVSGELFF.

The chain uses TRBV24-1 and TRBJ1-2; no clear D gene. With 2 bases removed from V and 4 bases from J, the gap between germline ends came to 7 bases. CDR3 length: 13 amino acids. Germline-derived CDR1 and CDR2 are KGHDR and SFDVKD. CDR3 sequence: CATSDSNSYGYTF. CDR3 coding DNA: TGTGCCACCAGTGATTCTAACAGCTATGGCTACACCTTC.